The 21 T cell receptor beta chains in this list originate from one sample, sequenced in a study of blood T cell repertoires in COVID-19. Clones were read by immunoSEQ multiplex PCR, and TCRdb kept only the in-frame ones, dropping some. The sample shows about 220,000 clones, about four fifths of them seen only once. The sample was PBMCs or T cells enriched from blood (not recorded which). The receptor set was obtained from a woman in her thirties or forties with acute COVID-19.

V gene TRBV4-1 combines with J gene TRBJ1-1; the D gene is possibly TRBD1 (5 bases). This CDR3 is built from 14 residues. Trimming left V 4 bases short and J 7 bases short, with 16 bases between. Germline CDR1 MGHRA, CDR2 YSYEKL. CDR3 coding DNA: TGCGCCAGCAGCCCCCCCTCAGGGTGGGGTGAAGCTTTCTTT. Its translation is CASSPPSGWGEAFF.

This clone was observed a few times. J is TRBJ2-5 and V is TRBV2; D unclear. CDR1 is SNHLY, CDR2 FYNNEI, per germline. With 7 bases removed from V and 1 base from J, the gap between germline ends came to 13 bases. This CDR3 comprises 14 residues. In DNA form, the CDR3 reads TGTGCCAGCATCCGACACTCCCTCCAAGAGACCCAGTACTTC. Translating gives CASIRHSLQETQYF.

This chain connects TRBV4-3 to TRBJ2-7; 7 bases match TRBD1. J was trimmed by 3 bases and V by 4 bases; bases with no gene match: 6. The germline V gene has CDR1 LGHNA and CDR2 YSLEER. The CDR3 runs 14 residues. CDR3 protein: CASSRTGACYEQYF. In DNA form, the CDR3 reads TGCGCCAGCAGCCGGACAGGCGCTTGCTACGAGCAGTACTTC.

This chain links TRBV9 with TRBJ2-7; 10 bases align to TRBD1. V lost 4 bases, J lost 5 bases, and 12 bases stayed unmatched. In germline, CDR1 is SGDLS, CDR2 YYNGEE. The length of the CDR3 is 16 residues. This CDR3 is CASSLSPGTGDNEQYF. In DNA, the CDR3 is TGTGCCAGCAGCCTCTCCCCCGGGACAGGGGATAACGAGCAGTACTTC. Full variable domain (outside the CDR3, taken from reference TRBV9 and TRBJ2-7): DSGVTQTPKHLITATGQRVTLRCSPRSGDLSVYWYQQSLDQGLQFLIQYYNGEERAKGNILERFSAQQFPDLHSELNLSSLELGDSALYFCASSLSPGTGDNEQYFGPGTRLTVT.

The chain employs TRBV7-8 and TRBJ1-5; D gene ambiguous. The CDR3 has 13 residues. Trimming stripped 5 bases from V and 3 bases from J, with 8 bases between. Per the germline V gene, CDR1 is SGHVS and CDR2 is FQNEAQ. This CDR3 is CASSQDTNQPQHF. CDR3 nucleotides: TGTGCCAGCAGCCAAGACACCAATCAGCCCCAGCATTTT.

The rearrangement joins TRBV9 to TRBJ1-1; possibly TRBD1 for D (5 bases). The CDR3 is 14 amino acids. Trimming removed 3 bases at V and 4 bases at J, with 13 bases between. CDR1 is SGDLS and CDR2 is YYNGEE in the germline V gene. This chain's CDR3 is CASSAGVGVTEAFF. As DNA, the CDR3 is TGTGCCAGCAGCGCGGGGGTCGGGGTCACTGAAGCTTTCTTT.

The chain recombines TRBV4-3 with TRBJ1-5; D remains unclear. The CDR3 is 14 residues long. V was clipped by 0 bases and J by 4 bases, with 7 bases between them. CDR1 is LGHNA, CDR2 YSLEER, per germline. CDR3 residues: CASSQDPRNQPQHF. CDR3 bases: TGCGCCAGCAGCCAAGATCCTAGGAATCAGCCCCAGCATTTT.

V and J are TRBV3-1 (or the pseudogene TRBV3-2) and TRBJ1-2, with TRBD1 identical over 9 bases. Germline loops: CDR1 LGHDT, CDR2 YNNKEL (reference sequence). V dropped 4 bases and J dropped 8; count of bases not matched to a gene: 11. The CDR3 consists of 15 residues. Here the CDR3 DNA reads TGTGCCAGCAGCCGAAAAGGGACAGGGCGTTTAGGCTACACCTTC. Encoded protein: CASSRKGTGRLGYTF.

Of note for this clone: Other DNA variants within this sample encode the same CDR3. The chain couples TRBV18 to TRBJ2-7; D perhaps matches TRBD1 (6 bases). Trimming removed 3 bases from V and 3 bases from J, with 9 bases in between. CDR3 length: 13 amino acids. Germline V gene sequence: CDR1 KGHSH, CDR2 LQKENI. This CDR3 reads CASSPDSFYEQYF. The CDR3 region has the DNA TGTGCCAGCTCACCGGACAGTTTCTACGAGCAGTACTTC.

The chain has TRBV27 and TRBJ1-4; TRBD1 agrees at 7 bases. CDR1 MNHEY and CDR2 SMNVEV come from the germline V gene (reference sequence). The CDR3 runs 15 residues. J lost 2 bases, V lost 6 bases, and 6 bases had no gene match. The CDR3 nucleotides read TGTGCCAGCAGCAACAGGGGCTTGACTAATGAAAAACTGTTTTTT. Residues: CASSNRGLTNEKLFF.

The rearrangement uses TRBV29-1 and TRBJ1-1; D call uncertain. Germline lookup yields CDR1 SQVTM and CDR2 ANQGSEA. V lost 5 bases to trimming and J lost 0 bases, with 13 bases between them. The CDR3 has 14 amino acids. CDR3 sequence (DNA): TGCAGCGTTCCCAGCGGGTTTATGAACACTGAAGCTTTCTTT. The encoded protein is CSVPSGFMNTEAFF. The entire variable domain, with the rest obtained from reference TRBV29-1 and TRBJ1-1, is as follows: SAVISQKPSRDICQRGTSLTIQCQVDSQVTMMFWYRQQPGQSLTLIATANQGSEATYESGFVIDKFPISRPNLTFSTLTVSNMSPEDSSIYLCSVPSGFMNTEAFFGQGTRLTVV.

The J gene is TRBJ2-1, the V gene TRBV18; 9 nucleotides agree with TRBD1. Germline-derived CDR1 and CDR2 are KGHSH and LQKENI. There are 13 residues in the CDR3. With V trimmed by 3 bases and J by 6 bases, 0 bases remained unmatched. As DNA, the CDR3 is TGTGCCAGCTCACCGACAGGGGGCAATGAGCAGTTCTTC. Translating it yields CASSPTGGNEQFF.

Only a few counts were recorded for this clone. Here the CDR3 DNA reads TGTGCCAGCAGTTTACCAGGGTCCCATGAGCAGTTCTTC. Translation: CASSLPGSHEQFF. The chain combines TRBV28 with TRBJ2-1, with D possibly being TRBD1 (5 bases). The CDR3 is 13 residues long. Germline V gene data show CDR1 as MDHEN and CDR2 as SYDVKM. The V end lost 2 bases, the J end lost 8 bases, and 10 bases lay between the germline ends.

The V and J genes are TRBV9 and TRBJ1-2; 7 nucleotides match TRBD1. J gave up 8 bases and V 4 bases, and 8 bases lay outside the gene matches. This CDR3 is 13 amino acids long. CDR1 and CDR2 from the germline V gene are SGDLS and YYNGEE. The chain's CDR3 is CASSSRQGGGYTF. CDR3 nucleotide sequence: TGTGCCAGCAGCAGCAGACAGGGCGGCGGCTACACCTTC. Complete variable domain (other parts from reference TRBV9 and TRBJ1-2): DSGVTQTPKHLITATGQRVTLRCSPRSGDLSVYWYQQSLDQGLQFLIQYYNGEERAKGNILERFSAQQFPDLHSELNLSSLELGDSALYFCASSSRQGGGYTFGSGTRLTVV.

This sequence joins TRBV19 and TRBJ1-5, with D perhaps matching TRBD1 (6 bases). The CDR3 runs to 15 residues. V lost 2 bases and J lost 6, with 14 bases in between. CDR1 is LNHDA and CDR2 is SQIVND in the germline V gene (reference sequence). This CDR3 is CASSILAGEGQPQHF. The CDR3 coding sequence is TGTGCCAGTAGTATACTCGCAGGGGAGGGTCAGCCCCAGCATTTT.

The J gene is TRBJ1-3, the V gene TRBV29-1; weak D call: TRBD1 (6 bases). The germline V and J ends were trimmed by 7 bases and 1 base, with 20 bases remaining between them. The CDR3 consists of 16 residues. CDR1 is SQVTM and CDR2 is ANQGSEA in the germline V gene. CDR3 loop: CSAPQGARGSGNTIYF. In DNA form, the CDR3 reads TGCAGCGCCCCACAGGGTGCTAGGGGGTCTGGAAACACCATATATTTT.

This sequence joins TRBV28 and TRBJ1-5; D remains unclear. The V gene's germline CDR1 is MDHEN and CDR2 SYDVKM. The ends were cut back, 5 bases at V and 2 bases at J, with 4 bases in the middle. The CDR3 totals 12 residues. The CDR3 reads CASSEGNQPQHF. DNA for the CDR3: TGTGCCAGCAGTGAGGGCAATCAGCCCCAGCATTTT.

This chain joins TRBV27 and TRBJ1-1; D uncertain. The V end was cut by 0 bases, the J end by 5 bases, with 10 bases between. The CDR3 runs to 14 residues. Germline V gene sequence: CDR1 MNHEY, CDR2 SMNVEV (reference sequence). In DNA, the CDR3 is TGTGCCAGCAGTTTATCGACTTTCAAAACTGAAGCTTTCTTT. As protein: CASSLSTFKTEAFF.

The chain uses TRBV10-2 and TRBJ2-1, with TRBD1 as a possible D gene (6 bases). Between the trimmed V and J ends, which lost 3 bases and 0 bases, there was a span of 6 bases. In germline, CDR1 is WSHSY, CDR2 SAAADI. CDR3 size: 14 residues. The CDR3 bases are TGCGCCAGCAGTGAACAGGGCTCCTACAATGAGCAGTTCTTC. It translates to CASSEQGSYNEQFF.

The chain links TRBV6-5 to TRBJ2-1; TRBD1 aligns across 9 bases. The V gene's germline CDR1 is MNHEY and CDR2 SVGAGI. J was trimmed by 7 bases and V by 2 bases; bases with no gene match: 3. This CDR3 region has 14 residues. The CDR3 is CASSYGTGRNEQFF. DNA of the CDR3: TGTGCCAGCAGTTACGGGACAGGGAGGAATGAGCAGTTCTTC.

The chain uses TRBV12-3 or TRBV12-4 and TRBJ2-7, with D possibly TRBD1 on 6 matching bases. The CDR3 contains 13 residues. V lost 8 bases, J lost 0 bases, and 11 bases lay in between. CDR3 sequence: CASSGTNSYEQYF. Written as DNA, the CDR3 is TGTGCCAGCTCCGGGACAAACTCCTACGAGCAGTACTTC.